The following is a T cell receptor beta chain sequence with its context. Per germline, CDR1 SGHNT and CDR2 YYREEE (reference sequence). The CDR3 runs 15 residues. V dropped 4 bases and J dropped 2 bases, with 10 bases sitting between them. These data are taken from a study of cytomegalovirus exposure and HLA in healthy donors. The PCR ran on 60 Vbeta and 13 Jbeta primers. The method was immunoSEQ multiplex PCR; TCRdb's version includes in-frame clones alone and lacks a portion of them. This table holds about 150,000 clones, roughly 80% found once. The specimen was PBMCs. The gene calls are TRBV5-4 and TRBJ2-6, with D possibly matching TRBD1 (6 bases). The sequence was collected from a man aged 25 to 40 in good health and CMV-seropositive. CDR3 amino acids: CASSGRTAGANVLTF. The CDR3 DNA is TGTGCCAGCAGCGGGCGGACAGCTGGGGCCAACGTCCTGACTTTC.